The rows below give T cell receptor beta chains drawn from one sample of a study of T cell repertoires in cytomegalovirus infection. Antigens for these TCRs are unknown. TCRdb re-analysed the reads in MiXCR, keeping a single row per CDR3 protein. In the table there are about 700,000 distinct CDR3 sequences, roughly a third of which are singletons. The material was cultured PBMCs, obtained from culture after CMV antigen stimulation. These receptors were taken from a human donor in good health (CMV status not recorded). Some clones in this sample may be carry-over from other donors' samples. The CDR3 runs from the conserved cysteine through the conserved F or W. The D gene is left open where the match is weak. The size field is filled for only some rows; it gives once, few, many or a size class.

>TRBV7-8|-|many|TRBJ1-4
CASSPRAVYVSVNEKLFF
TGTGCCAGCAGCCCCCGGGCGGTTTACGTCTCTGTTAATGAAAAACTGTTTTTT
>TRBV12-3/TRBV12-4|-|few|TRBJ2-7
CASSLEGRLYEQYF
TGTGCCAGCAGTTTAGAGGGACGGCTCTACGAGCAGTACTTC
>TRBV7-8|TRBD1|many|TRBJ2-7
CASSLQGAGYEQYF
TGTGCCAGCAGCCTACAGGGGGCCGGCTACGAGCAGTACTTC
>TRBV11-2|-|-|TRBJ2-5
CASSSGLTETQYF
TGTGCCAGCAGCTCTGGGCTCACTGAGACCCAGTACTTC
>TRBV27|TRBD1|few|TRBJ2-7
CASRVTGFSISYEQYF
TGTGCCAGCAGGGTGACAGGGTTCTCCATCAGCTACGAGCAGTACTTC
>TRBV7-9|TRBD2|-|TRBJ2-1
CASSPSLPSGKTYNEQFF
TGTGCCAGCAGCCCTAGCCTCCCCAGCGGGAAGACTTACAATGAGCAGTTCTTC
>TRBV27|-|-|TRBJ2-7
CASSLSYYGRYEQYF
TGTGCCAGCAGTTTATCGTACTACGGTCGCTACGAGCAGTACTTC
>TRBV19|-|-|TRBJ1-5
CASSIPSRVGQPQHF
TGTGCCAGTAGTATCCCATCCCGTGTTGGTCAGCCCCAGCATTTT
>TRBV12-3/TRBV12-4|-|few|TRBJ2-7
CASSSGAPYEQYF
TGTGCCAGCAGTTCAGGGGCACCGTACGAGCAGTACTTC
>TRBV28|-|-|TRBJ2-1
CASRSWAQGMFF
TGTGCCAGCAGATCTTGGGCCCAGGGGATGTTCTTC
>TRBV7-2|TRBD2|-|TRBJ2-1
CASSLSLAGVEQFF
TGTGCCAGCAGCTTATCCCTAGCGGGAGTAGAGCAGTTCTTC
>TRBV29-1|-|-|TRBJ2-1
CSGGLWAGATNEQFF
TGCAGCGGTGGTCTGTGGGCGGGGGCCACAAATGAGCAGTTCTTC
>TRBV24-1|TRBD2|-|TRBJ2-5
CATSDPRAGGRRETQYF
TGTGCCACCAGTGACCCTAGGGCGGGGGGGCGGCGGGAGACCCAGTACTTC
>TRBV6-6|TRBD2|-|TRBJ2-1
CASSYSGRDDNEQFF
TGTGCCAGCAGTTATAGCGGGAGGGATGACAATGAGCAGTTCTTC
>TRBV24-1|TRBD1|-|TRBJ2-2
CATSDRQGNTGELFF
TGTGCCACCAGTGACAGACAGGGAAACACCGGGGAGCTGTTTTTT
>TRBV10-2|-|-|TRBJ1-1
CAIRGAAGNTEAFF
TGCGCCATCAGAGGGGCGGCCGGGAACACTGAAGCTTTCTTT
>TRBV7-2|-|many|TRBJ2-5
CASSLMWETQYF
TGTGCCAGCAGCTTAATGTGGGAGACCCAGTACTTC
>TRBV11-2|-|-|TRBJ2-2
CASSFMPGELFF
TGTGCCAGCAGCTTCATGCCCGGGGAGCTGTTTTTT
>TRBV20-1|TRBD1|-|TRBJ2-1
CSANGQVEQFF
TGCAGTGCTAATGGACAGGTTGAGCAGTTCTTC
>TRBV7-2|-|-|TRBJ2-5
CASSLGTARETQYF
TGTGCCAGCAGCTTAGGGACGGCTCGTGAGACCCAGTACTTC
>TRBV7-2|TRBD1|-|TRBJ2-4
CASRLGPTGKNIQYF
TGTGCCAGCAGATTGGGCCCGACAGGGAAAAACATTCAGTACTTC
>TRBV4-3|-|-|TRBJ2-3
CASSQDPGVHTQYF
TGCGCCAGCAGCCAAGATCCCGGGGTTCATACGCAGTATTTT
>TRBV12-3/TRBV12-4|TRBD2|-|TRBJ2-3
CASSLSPGGGTKDTQYF
TGTGCCAGCAGTTTAAGCCCCGGCGGGGGAACAAAAGATACGCAGTATTTT
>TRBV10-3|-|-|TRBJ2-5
CATLGGGKETQYF
TGTGCCACCCTCGGGGGAGGAAAAGAGACCCAGTACTTC
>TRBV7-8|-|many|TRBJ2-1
CASSLALGMSSYNEQFF
TGTGCCAGCAGCTTAGCCCTGGGGATGAGCTCCTACAATGAGCAGTTCTTC
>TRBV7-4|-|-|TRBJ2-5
CASSLRAPGGRALETQYF
TGTGCCAGCAGCTTACGAGCCCCCGGCGGACGGGCATTGGAGACCCAGTACTTC
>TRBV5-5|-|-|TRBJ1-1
CASSLFELRQNTEAFF
TGTGCCAGCAGCTTGTTTGAATTGCGGCAGAACACTGAAGCTTTCTTT
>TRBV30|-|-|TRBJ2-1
CAYTDRPGDEQFF
TGTGCCTACACGGACAGACCCGGCGATGAGCAGTTCTTC
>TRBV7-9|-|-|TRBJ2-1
CASSPQALGSYNEQFF
TGTGCCAGCAGCCCACAGGCCCTTGGCTCCTACAATGAGCAGTTCTTC
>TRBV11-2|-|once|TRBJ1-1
CASSLSIVNTEAFF
TGTGCCAGCAGCTTATCAATAGTGAACACTGAAGCTTTCTTT
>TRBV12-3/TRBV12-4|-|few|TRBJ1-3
CASSLVLGVLGIPGNSGNTIYF
TGTGCCAGCAGTTTAGTTCTTGGGGTTCTTGGTATTCCGGGCAACTCTGGAAACACCATATATTTT
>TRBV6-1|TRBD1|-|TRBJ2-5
CASGEAWDRGPQETQYF
TGTGCCAGCGGAGAAGCTTGGGACAGGGGGCCCCAAGAGACCCAGTACTTC
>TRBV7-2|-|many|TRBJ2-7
CASSLKSGNYEQYF
TGTGCCAGCAGCTTAAAAAGCGGAAATTACGAGCAGTACTTC
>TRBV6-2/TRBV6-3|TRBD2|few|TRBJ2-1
CASSSSGAHNEQFF
TGTGCCAGCAGTTCTAGCGGGGCCCATAATGAGCAGTTCTTC
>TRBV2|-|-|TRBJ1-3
CASSEVVGGNTIYF
TGTGCCAGCAGTGAGGTGGTTGGTGGAAACACCATATATTTT